The following is a T cell receptor (beta chain) sequence with its context. This sample was included in a study of control samples from healthy donors and cancer patients. Sequencing used immunoSEQ multiplex PCR; TCRdb keeps in-frame clones, though not all of them. The data hold 150,000 to 200,000 clones, with more than 90% observed a single time. The germline V gene encodes CDR1 MDHEN and CDR2 SYDVKM. The CDR3 is made up of 16 amino acids. The ends were cut back, 3 bases at V and 2 bases at J, with 14 bases in the middle. The TCR was taken from a man aged 30 to 39 in good health. The specimen sequenced was blood. The chain couples TRBV28 to TRBJ2-1; D possibly corresponds to TRBD1 (6 bases). CDR3 loop: CASSFRARGPYNEQFF. CDR3 DNA: TGTGCCAGCAGTTTCAGGGCCAGGGGTCCCTACAATGAGCAGTTCTTC.